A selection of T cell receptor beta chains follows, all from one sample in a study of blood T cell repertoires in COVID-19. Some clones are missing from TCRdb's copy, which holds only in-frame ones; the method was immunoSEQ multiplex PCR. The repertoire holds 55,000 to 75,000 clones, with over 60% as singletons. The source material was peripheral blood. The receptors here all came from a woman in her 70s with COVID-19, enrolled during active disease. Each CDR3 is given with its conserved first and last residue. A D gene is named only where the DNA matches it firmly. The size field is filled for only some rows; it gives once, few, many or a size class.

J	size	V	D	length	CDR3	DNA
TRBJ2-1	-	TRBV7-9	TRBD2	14	CASSLETSGREQFF	TGTGCCAGCAGCTTGGAGACTAGCGGGAGAGAGCAGTTCTTC
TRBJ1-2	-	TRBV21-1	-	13	CASSKQGPGGYTF	TGTGCCAGCAGCAAACAGGGCCCAGGAGGCTACACCTTC
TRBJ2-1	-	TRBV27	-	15	CASRQTRLEGIEQFF	TGTGCCAGCAGGCAAACCAGACTAGAAGGTATTGAGCAGTTCTTC
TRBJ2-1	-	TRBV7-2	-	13	CASSLTGFNEQFF	TGTGCCAGCAGCTTAACGGGATTCAATGAGCAGTTCTTC
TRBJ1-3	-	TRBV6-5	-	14	CASSLQGPGNTIYF	TGTGCCAGCAGTTTACAGGGCCCTGGAAACACCATATATTTT
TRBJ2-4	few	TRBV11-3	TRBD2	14	CASSLTSGLSIQYF	TGTGCCAGCAGCCTGACTAGCGGGTTGAGCATTCAGTACTTC
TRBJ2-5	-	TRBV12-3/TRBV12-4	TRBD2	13	CASGTSGRGSQYF	TGTGCCAGCGGGACTAGCGGGAGGGGGTCCCAGTACTTC
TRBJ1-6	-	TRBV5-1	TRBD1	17	CASSSGAGQASSSPLHF	TGCGCCAGCAGCTCGGGGGCCGGACAGGCGAGTTCTTCACCCCTCCACTTT
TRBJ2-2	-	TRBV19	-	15	CASMPGVSDTGELFF	TGTGCCAGTATGCCGGGAGTATCTGACACCGGGGAGCTGTTTTTT
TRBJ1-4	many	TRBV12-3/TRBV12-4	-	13	CASSFGRSSKLFF	TGTGCCAGCAGTTTTGGTCGCAGTTCAAAACTGTTTTTT